This T cell receptor beta chain was identified in a study of radiation and T cells in renal cell carcinoma. Study-level findings and limits: In blood, top tumor clones expanded by 2 weeks, shrinking by 4.

Trimming shortened V by 7 bases and J by 5 bases, and 14 bases separated the two germline ends. Germline V lookup: CDR1 MDHEN, CDR2 SYDVKM. CDR3 length: 14 amino acids. As for time point: blood 4 weeks post-SBRT, at nephrectomy. Treatment noted: 15 Gy SBRT to primary tumor, nephrectomy 4 weeks later. Data came from immunoSEQ multiplex PCR; TCRdb stores just in-frame clones and leaves some out. Among over 90,000 clones listed, about 79% were seen once. About this clone: The antigen is undetermined.

The chain couples TRBV28 to TRBJ1-4; TRBD1 might be the D (5 bases). The sequence was obtained from a man aged 55 to 70 with renal cell carcinoma. Sample: blood, taken from a patient whose treatment included radiotherapy and nephrectomy. The CDR3 is CASNTGVGNEKLFF. The DNA for the CDR3 is TGTGCCAGCAACACAGGAGTGGGGAATGAAAAACTGTTTTTT.